This T cell receptor beta chain was sequenced for a study of vaccination and CD4 T cells after COVID-19. Study-wide context: Post-diagnosis, post-COVID samples were collected after a median approximately 91 days, ranging 35 to 161.

An Oncomine TCR Beta short-read assay was used to sequence the DNA from cultured CD4+ T cells. TCRdb re-called the PCR reads through MiXCR, storing one row per CDR3 protein. Among around 20,000 distinct CDR3 sequences, 40% to 50% were seen once, and the ten largest hold roughly 14%. Trimming pared 5 bases from V and 5 bases from J, leaving 16 bases between. This CDR3 has 16 amino acids. The germline CDR1 and CDR2 sequences are MNHNS and SASEGT. Treatment reported: approximately 11-day PBMC culture with coronavirus spike peptide pools or control peptides (ViraFEST assay). Cultures of PBMCs, roughly 2 million per well, were set up with around 10 IU/ml IL-2 and roughly 9 ug/ml peptide pools. Notes on this clonotype: Its antigen is still unknown.

The TCR comes from a human donor with COVID-19. The chain is built from TRBV6-1 and TRBJ1-6, with D uncertain. The sample was cultured CD4+ T cells from blood. Written as DNA, the CDR3 is TGTGCCAGCAGTCTATCTCCGACTGGGGATAATTCACCCCTCCACTTT. This codes for CASSLSPTGDNSPLHF.